Presented here are 5 T cell receptor beta chains from one specimen sequenced in a study of CD8 T cells in Susac syndrome. An amount of RNA that ranged from roughly 0.45 to 1 ug was reverse transcribed with random hexamers. Each CDR3 protein gets one entry after TCRdb re-called the immunoSEQ multiplex PCR reads with MiXCR. The table records about 19,000 distinct CDR3 sequences, 95% of them present only once. Sequencing was performed on CD8+ T cells from PBMCs. Receptors were obtained from a human donor in good health.

The chain uses TRBV7-9 and TRBJ2-1; 11 bases are a match to TRBD2. From germline, CDR1 is SEHNR and CDR2 FQNEAQ (reference sequence). J was trimmed by 2 bases and V by 5 bases; bases with no gene match: 5. This CDR3 is 16 amino acids long. DNA for the CDR3: TGTGCCAGCAGCCCGACTAGCGGGATCGCCTACAATGAGCAGTTCTTC. Translation gives CASSPTSGIAYNEQFF.

This clonotype was observed once. The rearrangement joins TRBV6-5 to TRBJ1-5; the D gene is possibly TRBD1 (6 bases). V was clipped by 0 bases and J by 5 bases, with 11 bases between them. The CDR3 is made up of 15 amino acids. Germline V gene lookup returns CDR1 MNHEY and CDR2 SVGAGI. The CDR3 coding sequence is TGTGCCAGCAGTTACTCGTACAGGGAGGATCAGCCCCAGCATTTT. Amino acids: CASSYSYREDQPQHF.

This chain joins TRBV6-5 and TRBJ2-2; 7 bases match TRBD1. This CDR3 contains 15 residues. V shed 3 bases and J 7 bases; nucleotides not matched to a gene: 8. Germline CDR1 and CDR2: MNHEY and SVGAGI. The CDR3 loop is CASSYVGGANGELFF. The CDR3, as DNA: TGTGCCAGCAGTTATGTAGGGGGCGCAAACGGGGAGCTGTTTTTT.

V usage is TRBV13 and J usage is TRBJ2-7; D ambiguous. The CDR3 extends over 12 amino acids. With 2 bases removed from V and 6 bases from J, the gap between germline ends came to 8 bases. From germline, CDR1 is PRHDT and CDR2 FYEKMQ (reference sequence). CDR3 sequence: CASSLSLGEQYV. DNA for the CDR3: TGTGCCAGCAGCTTATCTCTGGGCGAGCAGTACGTC.

CDR3 in DNA: TGTGCCAGCGGACCGGGAGGGTACGAGCAGTACTTC. It yields the protein CASGPGGYEQYF. This chain links TRBV5-8 with TRBJ2-7, with 8 bases aligning to TRBD2. The junction had 4 bases not matched to a gene; V was cut back by 7 bases and J by 4 bases. CDR1 is SGHTS and CDR2 is YDEGEE in the germline V gene. This CDR3 comprises 12 residues.